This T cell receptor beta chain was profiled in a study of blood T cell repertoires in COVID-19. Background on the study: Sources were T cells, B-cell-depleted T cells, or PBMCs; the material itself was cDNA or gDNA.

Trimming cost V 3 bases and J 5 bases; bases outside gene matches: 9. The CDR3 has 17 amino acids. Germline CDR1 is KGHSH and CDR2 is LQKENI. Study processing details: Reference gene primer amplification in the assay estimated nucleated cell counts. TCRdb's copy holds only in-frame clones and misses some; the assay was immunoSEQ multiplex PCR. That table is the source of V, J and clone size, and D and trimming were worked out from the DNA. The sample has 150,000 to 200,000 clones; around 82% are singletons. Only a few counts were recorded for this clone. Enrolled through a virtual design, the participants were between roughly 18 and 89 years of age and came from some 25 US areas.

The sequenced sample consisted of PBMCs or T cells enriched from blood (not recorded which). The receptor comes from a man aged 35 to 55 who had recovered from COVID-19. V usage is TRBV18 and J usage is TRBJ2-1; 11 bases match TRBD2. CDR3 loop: CASSPLLAGGTDNEQFF. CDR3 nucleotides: TGTGCCAGCTCACCTCTTCTAGCGGGGGGTACGGACAATGAGCAGTTCTTC.